This T cell receptor (beta chain) was sequenced in a study of OX40 agonist ivuxolimab in advanced cancers. Germline V gene sequence: CDR1 SGHRS, CDR2 YFSETQ. The V and J ends lost 1 base and 7 bases respectively, with 8 bases between them. This CDR3 has 12 residues. Method: immunoSEQ multiplex PCR; TCRdb's copy keeps in-frame clones and lacks some. The data show around 65,000 clones, nearly 90% seen once. This chain uses TRBV5-1 with TRBJ1-2; D not resolved. This TCR was sampled from an adult with an advanced solid tumor such as melanoma, head and neck, liver or kidney cancer. Sequencing was performed on CD4+ or CD8+ T cells sorted from blood, taken in a trial of the OX40 agonist ivuxolimab. This CDR3 reads CASSLQEGGYTF. CDR3 bases: TGCGCCAGCAGCTTGCAGGAGGGTGGCTACACCTTC.